The 24 T cell receptor beta chains below were found in one sample sequenced in a study of CD8 T cells in ankylosing spondylitis. TCRdb independently ran MiXCR on the 5' RACE reads; one entry per CDR3 protein. Of 350,000 to 550,000 distinct CDR3 sequences listed, approximately 26% are singletons. For these TCRs, the target antigens are not known. Whole-study findings and limits: In ankylosing spondylitis blood, a motif of seven to nine highly homologous TCR beta variants appeared characteristic.

The sequenced sample was blood, either unsorted or a sorted T cell fraction (not recorded which). The receptors stem from a male donor with ankylosing spondylitis.

Only a few counts were recorded for this clonotype. This chain uses TRBV15 with TRBJ2-1; TRBD2 matches 9 bases. CDR3 size: 15 residues. V shed 7 bases and J 2 bases; nucleotides not matched to a gene: 6. Germline CDR1 and CDR2: LNHNV and YYDKDF (reference sequence). CDR3 bases: TGTGCCACCACCGGGGGCGGGAGGGCCTACAATGAGCAGTTCTTC. It translates to CATTGGGRAYNEQFF. Full variable domain (rest looked up from reference TRBV15 and TRBJ2-1): DAMVIQNPRYQVTQFGKPVTLSCSQTLNHNVMYWYQQKSSQAPKLLFHYYDKDFNNEADTPDNFQSRRPNTSFCFLDIRSPGLGDTAMYLCATTGGGRAYNEQFFGPGTRLTVL.

V gene TRBV12-5 combines with J gene TRBJ1-1; the D gene is possibly TRBD1 (5 bases). Germline values: CDR1 LGHNT, CDR2 FRNRAP. The length of the CDR3 is 15 residues. The V end was cut by 5 bases, the J end by 0 bases, with 13 bases between. The DNA for the CDR3 is TGTGCTAGTGGTCGACGACAGAGTATGAACACTGAAGCTTTCTTT. Residues: CASGRRQSMNTEAFF. Based on the CDR3 plus reference TRBV12-5 and TRBJ1-1, the full variable domain is DARVTQTPRHKVTEMGQEVTMRCQPILGHNTVFWYRQTMMQGLELLAYFRNRAPLDDSGMPKDRFSAEMPDATLATLKIQPSEPRDSAVYFCASGRRQSMNTEAFFGQGTRLTVV.

This clonotype appeared a few times. CDR3 residues: CATSDPPNTGELFF. The CDR3, as DNA: TGTGCCACCAGTGACCCACCGAACACCGGGGAGCTGTTTTTT. The chain carries TRBV24-1 and TRBJ2-2; no reliable D call. The V end lost 4 bases, the J end lost 0 bases, and 5 bases lay between the germline ends. There are 14 residues in the CDR3. Germline assignment: CDR1 KGHDR and CDR2 SFDVKD.

This clonotype was seen a few times. The V call is TRBV5-1, the J call TRBJ2-5, with 8 bases fitting TRBD1. Germline trimming cut 0 bases from V and 4 bases from J; bases unmatched to any gene: 8. The CDR3 spans 16 residues. Per the germline V gene, CDR1 is SGHRS and CDR2 is YFSETQ. CDR3 protein: CASSLALSTGGETQYF. The CDR3 DNA sequence: TGCGCCAGCAGCTTGGCCCTCTCCACAGGGGGAGAGACCCAGTACTTC.

There are a few counts of this clonotype. The chain carries TRBV5-1 and TRBJ2-1; D is perhaps TRBD1 (6 bases). Germline V gives CDR1 SGHRS, CDR2 YFSETQ. The CDR3 contains 15 residues. Trimming pared 4 bases from V and 1 base from J, leaving 12 bases between. The CDR3 bases are TGCGCCAGCAGCGGGGGCCGGGGATCCTACAATGAGCAGTTCTTC. Its translation: CASSGGRGSYNEQFF.

The chain combines TRBV7-9 with TRBJ2-3; TRBD2 might be the D (6 bases). The V end was cut by 1 base, the J end by 2 bases, with 7 bases between. Germline V gene data show CDR1 as SEHNR and CDR2 as FQNEAQ (reference sequence). The CDR3 is made up of 14 amino acids. The CDR3 region has the DNA TGTGCCAGCAGCTTAGTAGCGGTCACAGATACGCAGTATTTT. It yields the protein CASSLVAVTDTQYF.

This clonotype occurred a few times. The V call is TRBV30, the J call TRBJ1-1, with 9 bases that match TRBD1. This CDR3 is built from 13 residues. V was pared by 3 bases and J by 1 base, with 0 bases of the junction left unmatched. Germline V lookup: CDR1 GTSNPN, CDR2 SVGIG (reference sequence). CDR3: CAWRDRGNTEAFF. CDR3 bases: TGTGCCTGGAGGGACAGGGGGAACACTGAAGCTTTCTTT.

The chain couples TRBV7-9 to TRBJ1-1, with D uncertain. The V and J ends lost 0 bases and 11 bases respectively, with 10 bases between them. The CDR3 length is 12 residues. Germline V gene lookup returns CDR1 SEHNR and CDR2 FQNEAQ (reference sequence). CDR3 DNA: TGTGCCAGCAGCTTAGCGCCCACGGAGGCTTTCTTT. It specifies CASSLAPTEAFF.

This clonotype was found a few times. V gene TRBV5-1 combines with J gene TRBJ2-7, with D hard to call. CDR3 length: 13 amino acids. V was clipped by 0 bases and J by 2 bases, with 6 bases between them. The germline CDR1 and CDR2 sequences are SGHRS and YFSETQ. The CDR3 nucleotides read TGCGCCAGCAGCTTGGTGGAGACCTACGAGCAGTACTTC. Its protein product is CASSLVETYEQYF.

There are a few counts of this clonotype. The gene calls are TRBV5-6 and TRBJ1-1, with D uncertain. Trimming removed 0 bases at V and 1 base at J, with 13 bases between. The CDR3 sequence is 16 residues long. CDR1 is SGHDT and CDR2 is YYEEEE in the germline V gene. The DNA of the CDR3 is TGTGCCAGCAGCTTGGGACGCCCACCCCGGAACACTGAAGCTTTCTTT. This encodes CASSLGRPPRNTEAFF.

This clonotype was seen a handful of times. V is TRBV3-1 and J is TRBJ2-2, with D hard to call. Germline-derived CDR1 and CDR2 are LGHDT and YNNKEL (reference sequence). Trimming cost V 1 base and J 4 bases, with 7 bases left between them. The CDR3 runs to 14 residues. The CDR3 nucleotides read TGTGCCAGCAGCCAAGCCCCGGGCACCGGGGAGCTGTTTTTT. It translates to CASSQAPGTGELFF.

The chain recombines TRBV5-1 with TRBJ2-1; D remains unclear. Germline assignment: CDR1 SGHRS and CDR2 YFSETQ. The CDR3 is made up of 13 amino acids. V was clipped by 0 bases and J by 8 bases, with 9 bases between them. The CDR3 DNA is TGCGCCAGCAGCTTGGGCCAGGATGATGAGCAGTTCTTC. It is translated as CASSLGQDDEQFF.

In its sample, this clonotype was seen a few times. The J gene is TRBJ2-7, the V gene TRBV10-3; TRBD1 agrees at 10 bases. Germline V lookup: CDR1 ENHRY, CDR2 SYGVKD. The CDR3 runs to 14 residues. Unmatched junction bases numbered 3, after V lost 0 bases and J lost 7 bases. CDR3 nucleotide sequence: TGTGCCATCAGTGAGTCGGGACAGGGGCAGGAGCAGTACGTC. Protein sequence: CAISESGQGQEQYV.

The CDR3 region is CASSRAGGGWYV. The CDR3 DNA reads as TGTGCCAGCAGTAGAGCGGGAGGAGGTTGGTACGTC. The chain carries TRBV6-5 and TRBJ2-7, with TRBD2 matching over 9 bases. The CDR3 totals 12 residues. Germline CDR1 reads MNHEY; CDR2 reads SVGAGI. The V segment lost 5 bases and the J segment 12 bases; nucleotides outside the gene matches: 8.

A few counts support this clonotype. V and J are TRBV5-1 and TRBJ1-2; 8 nucleotides match TRBD1. V lost 3 bases to trimming and J lost 1 base; unmatched junction nucleotides: 5. The CDR3 extends over 15 amino acids. CDR1 and CDR2 from the germline V gene are SGHRS and YFSETQ. In DNA form, the CDR3 reads TGCGCCAGCAGCTGGGGGGACAGGCTTAACTATGGCTACACCTTC. Protein: CASSWGDRLNYGYTF.

This clonotype was found a few times. The chain is built from TRBV4-2 and TRBJ2-2, with D unclear. Trimming pared 1 base from V and 4 bases from J, leaving 7 bases between. Germline V gives CDR1 LGHNA, CDR2 YNFKEQ. The CDR3 sequence is 14 residues long. The CDR3 region has the DNA TGTGCCAGCAGCCAAGTCCTAGTCACCGGGGAGCTGTTTTTT. Translating it yields CASSQVLVTGELFF.

This clonotype was observed a handful of times. The rearrangement uses TRBV6-5 and TRBJ1-2; 7 positions agree with TRBD1. Germline-derived CDR1 and CDR2 are MNHEY and SVGAGI. The J segment lost 7 bases and the V segment lost 2 bases, leaving 10 bases of the junction unmatched. The CDR3 is made up of 15 amino acids. CDR3 nucleotide sequence: TGTGCCAGCAGTTACCGGGGGCAGGGGGGAAGTGGCTACACCTTC. This sequence encodes CASSYRGQGGSGYTF.

This chain joins TRBV10-3 and TRBJ2-7; TRBD1 might be the D (6 bases). Germline values: CDR1 ENHRY, CDR2 SYGVKD. There are 14 residues in the CDR3. The germline V and J ends were trimmed by 11 bases and 0 bases, with 17 bases remaining between them. Written as DNA, the CDR3 is TGTGCCTCACAGGGTGCTGGGGGCTCCTACGAGCAGTACGTC. Translated: CASQGAGGSYEQYV.

In its sample, this clonotype was seen a few times. The chain employs TRBV7-2 and TRBJ2-3, with D possibly being TRBD1 or TRBD2 (6 bases each). V was clipped by 2 bases and J by 4 bases, with 10 bases between them. The germline gives CDR1 SGHTA, CDR2 FQGNSA. The CDR3 sequence is 14 residues long. The CDR3, as DNA: TGTGCCAGCAGCTTAAGGGGGAGGCCAGATACGCAGTATTTT. This encodes CASSLRGRPDTQYF.

J is TRBJ2-1 and V is TRBV11-3; 9 nucleotides line up with TRBD2. The V gene's germline CDR1 is SGHNT and CDR2 YENEEA. Trimming cost V 1 base and J 7 bases; bases outside gene matches: 8. CDR3 length: 16 residues. The CDR3, as DNA: TGTGCCAGCAGCTTAGTTTCAGCGGGAGGACAGAATGAGCAGTTCTTC. Its protein is CASSLVSAGGQNEQFF. Looking up the rest from reference TRBV11-3 and TRBJ2-1 gives the full variable domain: EAGVVQSPRYKIIEKKQPVAFWCNPISGHNTLYWYLQNLGQGPELLIRYENEEAVDDSQLPKDRFSAERLKGVDSTLKIQPAELGDSAVYLCASSLVSAGGQNEQFFGPGTRLTVL.

The chain is built from TRBV12-3 or TRBV12-4 and TRBJ2-4, with a weak D call TRBD1 (6 bases). The V end lost 1 base, the J end lost 7 bases, and 14 bases lay between the germline ends. This CDR3 comprises 15 residues. DNA of the CDR3: TGTGCCAGCAGTTTAGGGGCAGGGGCAAACAACATTCAGTACTTC. Amino acids: CASSLGAGANNIQYF.

The chain joins TRBV10-3 to TRBJ2-1; 10 bases align to TRBD1. Germline CDR1 and CDR2: ENHRY and SYGVKD. There are 15 residues in the CDR3. V dropped 11 bases and J dropped 8; count of bases not matched to a gene: 15. CDR3 protein: CASSSGQGISYEQFF. The CDR3 nucleotides are TGTGCCTCCTCGTCGGGACAGGGGATCTCCTATGAGCAGTTCTTC.

This clonotype was seen a few times. The chain has TRBV5-1 and TRBJ2-3; D not certain. V lost 0 bases and J 2 bases, leaving 10 bases between the germline ends. The CDR3 is 15 residues long. CDR1 SGHRS and CDR2 YFSETQ come from the germline V gene. The CDR3 spells CASSLGEWNTDTQYF. The CDR3 nucleotides read TGCGCCAGCAGCTTGGGTGAATGGAACACAGATACGCAGTATTTT.

The DNA for the CDR3 is TGCAGTGCTAGCCAGGGGACTGGCACAGATACGCAGTATTTT. Translated: CSASQGTGTDTQYF. This chain joins TRBV20-1 and TRBJ2-3, with D perhaps assigned TRBD1 or TRBD2 (6 bases each). Trimming removed 3 bases at V and 1 base at J, with 11 bases between. The CDR3 totals 14 residues. In germline, CDR1 is DFQATT, CDR2 SNEGSKA (reference sequence).